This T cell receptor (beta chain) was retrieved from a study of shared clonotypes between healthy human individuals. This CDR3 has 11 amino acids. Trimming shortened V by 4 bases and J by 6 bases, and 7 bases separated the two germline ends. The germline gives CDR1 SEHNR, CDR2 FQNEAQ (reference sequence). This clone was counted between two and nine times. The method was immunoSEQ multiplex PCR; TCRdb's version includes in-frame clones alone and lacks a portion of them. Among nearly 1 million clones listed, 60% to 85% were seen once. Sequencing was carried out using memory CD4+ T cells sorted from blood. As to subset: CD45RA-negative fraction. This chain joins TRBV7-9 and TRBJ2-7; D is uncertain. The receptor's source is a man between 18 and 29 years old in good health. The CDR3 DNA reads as TGTGCCAGCAGCTACAGCCGCGAGCAGTACTTC. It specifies CASSYSREQYF.